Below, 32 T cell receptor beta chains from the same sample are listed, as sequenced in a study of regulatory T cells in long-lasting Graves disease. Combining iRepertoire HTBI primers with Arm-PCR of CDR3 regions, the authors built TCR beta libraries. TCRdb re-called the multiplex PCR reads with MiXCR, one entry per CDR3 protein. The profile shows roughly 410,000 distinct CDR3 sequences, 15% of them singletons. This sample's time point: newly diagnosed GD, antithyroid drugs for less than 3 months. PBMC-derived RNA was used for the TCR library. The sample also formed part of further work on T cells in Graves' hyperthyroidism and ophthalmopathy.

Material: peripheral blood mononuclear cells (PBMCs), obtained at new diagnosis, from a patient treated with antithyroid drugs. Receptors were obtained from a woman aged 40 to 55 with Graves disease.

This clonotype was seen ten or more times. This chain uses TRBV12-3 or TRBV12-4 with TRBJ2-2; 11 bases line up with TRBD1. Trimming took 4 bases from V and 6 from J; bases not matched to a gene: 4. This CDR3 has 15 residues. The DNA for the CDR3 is TGTGCCAGCAGTTGGACAGGGGGCCGCGCCGGGGAGCTGTTTTTT. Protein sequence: CASSWTGGRAGELFF.

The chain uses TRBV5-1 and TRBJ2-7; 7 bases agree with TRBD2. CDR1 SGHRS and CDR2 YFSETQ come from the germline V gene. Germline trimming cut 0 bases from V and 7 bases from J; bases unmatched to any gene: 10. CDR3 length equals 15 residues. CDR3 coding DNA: TGCGCCAGCAGCTTGGACGGGGCCCGCGGGGGAGAGCAGTACGTC. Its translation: CASSLDGARGGEQYV.

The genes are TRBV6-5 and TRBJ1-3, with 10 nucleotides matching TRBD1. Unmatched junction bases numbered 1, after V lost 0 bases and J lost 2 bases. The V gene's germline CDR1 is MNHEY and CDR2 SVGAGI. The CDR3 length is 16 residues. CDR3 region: CASSYSGTGAGNTIYF. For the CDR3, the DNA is TGTGCCAGCAGTTACTCAGGGACAGGGGCTGGAAACACCATATATTTT.

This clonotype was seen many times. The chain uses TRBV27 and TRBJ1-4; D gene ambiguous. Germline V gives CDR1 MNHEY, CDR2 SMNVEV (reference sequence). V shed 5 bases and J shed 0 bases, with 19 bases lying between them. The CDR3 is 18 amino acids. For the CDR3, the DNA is TGTGCCAGCAGTCCGCTGGTTGATGTTGACTCAACTAATGAAAAACTGTTTTTT. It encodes CASSPLVDVDSTNEKLFF.

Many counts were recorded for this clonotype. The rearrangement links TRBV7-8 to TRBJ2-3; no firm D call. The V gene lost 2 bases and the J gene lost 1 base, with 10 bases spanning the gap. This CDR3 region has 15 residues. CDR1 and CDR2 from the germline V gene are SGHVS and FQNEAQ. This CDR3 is CASSLTSWGTDTQYF. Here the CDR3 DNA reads TGTGCCAGCAGCTTAACCAGCTGGGGCACAGATACGCAGTATTTT.

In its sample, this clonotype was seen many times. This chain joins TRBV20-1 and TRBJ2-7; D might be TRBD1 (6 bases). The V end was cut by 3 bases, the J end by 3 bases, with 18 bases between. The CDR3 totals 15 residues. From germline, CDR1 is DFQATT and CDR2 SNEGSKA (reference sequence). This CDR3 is CSASPWAGTSYEQYF. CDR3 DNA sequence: TGCAGTGCTAGCCCCTGGGCCGGGACAAGCTACGAGCAGTACTTC.

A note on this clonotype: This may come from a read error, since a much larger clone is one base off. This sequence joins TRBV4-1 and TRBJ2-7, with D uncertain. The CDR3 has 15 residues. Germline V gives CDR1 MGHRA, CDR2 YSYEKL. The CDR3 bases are TGCGCCAGCAGCCAAGTCCTGTCAGAGCCCTACGGGCAGTACTTC. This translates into CASSQVLSEPYGQYF.

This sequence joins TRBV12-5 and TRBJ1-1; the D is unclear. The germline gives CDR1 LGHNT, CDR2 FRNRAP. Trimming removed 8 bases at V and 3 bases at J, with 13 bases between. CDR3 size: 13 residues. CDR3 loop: CASLSERDTEAFF. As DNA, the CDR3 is TGTGCTAGTTTATCCGAGCGGGACACTGAAGCTTTCTTT.

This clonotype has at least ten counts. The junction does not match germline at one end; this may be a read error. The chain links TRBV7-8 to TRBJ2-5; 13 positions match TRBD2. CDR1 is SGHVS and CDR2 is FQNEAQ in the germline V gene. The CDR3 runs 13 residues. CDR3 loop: CASRSTGTSGENF. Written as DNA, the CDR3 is TGTGCCAGCAGATCTACCGGGACTAGCGGGGAGAACTTC.

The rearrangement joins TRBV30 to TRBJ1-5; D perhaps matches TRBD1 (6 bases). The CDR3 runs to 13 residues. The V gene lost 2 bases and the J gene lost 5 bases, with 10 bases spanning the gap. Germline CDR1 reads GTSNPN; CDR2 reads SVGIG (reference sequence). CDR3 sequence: CAWSNRADQPQHF. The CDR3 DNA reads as TGTGCCTGGAGTAACAGGGCGGATCAGCCCCAGCATTTT.

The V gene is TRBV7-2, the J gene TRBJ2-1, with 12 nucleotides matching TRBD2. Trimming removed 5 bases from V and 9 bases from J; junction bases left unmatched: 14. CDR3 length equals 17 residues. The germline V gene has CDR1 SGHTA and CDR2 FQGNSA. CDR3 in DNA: TGTGCCAGCAGCCCCGGGACTAGCGGGTTCCCGGGGGGTGAGCAGTTCTTC. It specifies CASSPGTSGFPGGEQFF.

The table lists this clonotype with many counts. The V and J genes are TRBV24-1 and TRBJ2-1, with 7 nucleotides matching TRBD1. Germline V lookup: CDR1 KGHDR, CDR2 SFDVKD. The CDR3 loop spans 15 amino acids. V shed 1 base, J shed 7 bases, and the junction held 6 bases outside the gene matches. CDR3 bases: TGTGCCACCAGTGATTTAGTCGCAGGGGGAAATGAGCAGTTCTTC. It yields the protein CATSDLVAGGNEQFF.

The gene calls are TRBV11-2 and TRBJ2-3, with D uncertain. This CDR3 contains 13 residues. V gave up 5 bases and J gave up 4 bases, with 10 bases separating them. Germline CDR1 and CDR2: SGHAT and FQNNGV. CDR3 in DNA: TGTGCCAGCAGCCAAACTATCCCAGATACGCAGTATTTT. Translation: CASSQTIPDTQYF.

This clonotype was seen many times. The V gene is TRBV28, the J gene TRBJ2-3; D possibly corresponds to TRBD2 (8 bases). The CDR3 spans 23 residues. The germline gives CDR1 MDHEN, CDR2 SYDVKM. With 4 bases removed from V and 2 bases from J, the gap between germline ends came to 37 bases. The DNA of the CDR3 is TGTGCCAGCAGTTCCCCAATGGGACAGCCATATCATTATAGCGGGATACCCACAGATACGCAGTATTTT. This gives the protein CASSSPMGQPYHYSGIPTDTQYF.

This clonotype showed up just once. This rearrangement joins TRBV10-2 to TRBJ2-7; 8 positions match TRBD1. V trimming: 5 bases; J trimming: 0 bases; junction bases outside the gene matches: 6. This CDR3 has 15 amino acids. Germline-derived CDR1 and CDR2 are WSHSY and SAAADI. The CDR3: CASSNRGLSSYEQYF. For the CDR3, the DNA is TGCGCCAGCAGTAACAGGGGGTTAAGCTCCTACGAGCAGTACTTC.

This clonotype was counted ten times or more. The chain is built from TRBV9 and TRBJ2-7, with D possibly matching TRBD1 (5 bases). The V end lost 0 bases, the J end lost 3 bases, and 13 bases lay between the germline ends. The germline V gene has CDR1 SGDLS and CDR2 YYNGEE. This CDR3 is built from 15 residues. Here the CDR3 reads CASSVDGQGYYEQYF. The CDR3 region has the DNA TGTGCCAGCAGCGTAGATGGGCAGGGATACTACGAGCAGTACTTC.

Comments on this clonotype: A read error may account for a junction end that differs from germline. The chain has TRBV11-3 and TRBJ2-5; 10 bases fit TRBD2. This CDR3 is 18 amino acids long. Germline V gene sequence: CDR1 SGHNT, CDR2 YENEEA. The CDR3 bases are TGTGCCAGCAGCCCTACCTTCGGGACTAGCGCGCTTCAAGAGACCCAGTGCTTC. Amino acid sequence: CASSPTFGTSALQETQCF.

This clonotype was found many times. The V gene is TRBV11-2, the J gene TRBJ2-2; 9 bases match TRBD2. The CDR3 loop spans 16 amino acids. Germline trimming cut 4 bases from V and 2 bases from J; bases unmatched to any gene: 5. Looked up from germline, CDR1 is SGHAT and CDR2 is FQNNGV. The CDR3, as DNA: TGTGCCAGCAGCTCCTGGACTAGCGACAACACCGGGGAGCTGTTTTTT. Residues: CASSSWTSDNTGELFF.

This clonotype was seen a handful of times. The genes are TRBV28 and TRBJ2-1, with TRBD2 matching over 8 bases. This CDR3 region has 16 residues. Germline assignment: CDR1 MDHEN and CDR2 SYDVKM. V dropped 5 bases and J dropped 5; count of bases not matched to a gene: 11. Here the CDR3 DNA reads TGTGCCAGCAGTCAAGGGACTAGGAGAAGTGACAATGAGCAGTTCTTC. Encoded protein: CASSQGTRRSDNEQFF.

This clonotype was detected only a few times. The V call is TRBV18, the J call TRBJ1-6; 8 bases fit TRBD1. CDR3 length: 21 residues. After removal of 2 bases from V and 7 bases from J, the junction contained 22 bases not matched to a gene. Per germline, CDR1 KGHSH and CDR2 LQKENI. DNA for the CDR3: TGTGCCAGCTCACCAGTTCAAACCCTGGATTCCGGGACAGGAGAAAATTCACCCCTCCACTTT. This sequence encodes CASSPVQTLDSGTGENSPLHF.

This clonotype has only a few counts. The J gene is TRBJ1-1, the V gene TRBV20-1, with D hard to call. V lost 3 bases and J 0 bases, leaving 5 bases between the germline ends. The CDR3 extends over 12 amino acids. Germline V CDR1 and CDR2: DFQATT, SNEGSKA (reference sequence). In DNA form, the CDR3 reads TGCAGTGCTAGTCCCATGAACACTGAAGCTTTCTTT. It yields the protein CSASPMNTEAFF.

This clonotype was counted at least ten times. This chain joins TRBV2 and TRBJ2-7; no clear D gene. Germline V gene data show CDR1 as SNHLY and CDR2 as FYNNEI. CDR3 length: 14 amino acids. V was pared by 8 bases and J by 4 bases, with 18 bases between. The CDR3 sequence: CASRMSQPPYEQYF. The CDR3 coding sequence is TGTGCCAGCCGGATGTCGCAGCCGCCGTACGAGCAGTACTTC.

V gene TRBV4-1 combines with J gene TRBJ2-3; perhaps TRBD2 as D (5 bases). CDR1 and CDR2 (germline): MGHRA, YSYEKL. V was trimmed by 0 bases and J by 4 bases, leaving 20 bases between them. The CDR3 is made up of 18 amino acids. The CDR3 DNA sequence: TGCGCCAGCAGCCAAGATAAGAGGGATCGACGGTTTCCAGATACGCAGTATTTT. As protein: CASSQDKRDRRFPDTQYF.

CDR3 sequence reads: CASSFSYGDFSYNSPLHF. Here the CDR3 DNA reads TGTGCCAGCAGTTTTAGTTACGGGGACTTTTCCTATAATTCACCCCTCCACTTT. This rearrangement joins TRBV12-3 or TRBV12-4 to TRBJ1-6; a possible D gene is TRBD1 (5 bases). This CDR3 is 18 amino acids long. Trimming cost V 3 bases and J 1 base, with 16 bases left between them.

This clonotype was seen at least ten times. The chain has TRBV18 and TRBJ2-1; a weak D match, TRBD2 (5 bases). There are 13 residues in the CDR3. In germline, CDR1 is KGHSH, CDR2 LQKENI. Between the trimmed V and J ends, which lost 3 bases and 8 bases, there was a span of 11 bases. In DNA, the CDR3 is TGTGCCAGCTCACCCCTCACCGGGGATGAGCAGTTCTTC. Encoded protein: CASSPLTGDEQFF.

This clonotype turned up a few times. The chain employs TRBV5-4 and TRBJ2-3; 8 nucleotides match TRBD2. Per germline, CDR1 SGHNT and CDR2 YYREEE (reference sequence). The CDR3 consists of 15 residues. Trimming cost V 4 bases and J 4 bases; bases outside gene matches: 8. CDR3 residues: CASSRTGLVSDTQYF. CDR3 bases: TGTGCCAGCAGCCGCACGGGACTAGTATCAGATACGCAGTATTTT.

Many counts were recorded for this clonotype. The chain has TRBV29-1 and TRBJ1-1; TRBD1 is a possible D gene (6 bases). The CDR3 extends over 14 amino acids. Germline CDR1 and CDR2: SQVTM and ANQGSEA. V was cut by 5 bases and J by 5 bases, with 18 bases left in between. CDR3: CSVTKGGPRTEAFF. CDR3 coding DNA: TGCAGCGTTACCAAGGGGGGTCCGAGGACTGAAGCTTTCTTT.

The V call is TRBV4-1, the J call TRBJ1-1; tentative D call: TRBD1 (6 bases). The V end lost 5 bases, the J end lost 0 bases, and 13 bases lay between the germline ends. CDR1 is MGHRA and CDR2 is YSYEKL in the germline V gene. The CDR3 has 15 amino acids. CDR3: CASSVLGGLNTEAFF. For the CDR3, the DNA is TGCGCCAGCAGCGTTCTCGGGGGCTTGAACACTGAAGCTTTCTTT.

The CDR3 protein is CSVAGDSALEQYF. CDR3 nucleotides: TGCAGCGTCGCGGGGGACAGTGCCCTTGAGCAGTACTTC. The rearrangement links TRBV29-1 to TRBJ2-7, with D perhaps matching TRBD1 or TRBD2 (7 bases each). This CDR3 is built from 13 residues. In germline, CDR1 is SQVTM, CDR2 ANQGSEA. Trimming stripped 6 bases from V and 7 bases from J, with 19 bases between.

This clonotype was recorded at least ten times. CDR3 residues: CASSPPKRTGQETQYF. CDR3 DNA sequence: TGTGCCAGCTCACCACCGAAACGAACGGGACAAGAGACCCAGTACTTC. This chain uses TRBV18 with TRBJ2-5, with a weak D call TRBD2 (5 bases). V was shortened by 0 bases and J by 2 bases, with 13 bases between the two germline ends. The CDR3 totals 16 residues. Germline lookup yields CDR1 KGHSH and CDR2 LQKENI.

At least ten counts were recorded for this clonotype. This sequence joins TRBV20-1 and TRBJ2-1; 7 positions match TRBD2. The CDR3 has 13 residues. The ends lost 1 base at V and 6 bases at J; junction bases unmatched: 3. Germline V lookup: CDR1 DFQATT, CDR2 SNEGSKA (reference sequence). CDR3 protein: CSARGTSFNEQFF. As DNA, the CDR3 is TGCAGTGCTAGAGGGACTAGTTTCAATGAGCAGTTCTTC.

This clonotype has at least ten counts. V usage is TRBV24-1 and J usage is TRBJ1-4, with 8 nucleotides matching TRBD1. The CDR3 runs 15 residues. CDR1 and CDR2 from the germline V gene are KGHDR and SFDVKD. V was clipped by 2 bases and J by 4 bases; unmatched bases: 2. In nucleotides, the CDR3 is TGTGCCACCAGTGATTCCGGACAGGGTAATGAAAAACTGTTTTTT. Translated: CATSDSGQGNEKLFF.